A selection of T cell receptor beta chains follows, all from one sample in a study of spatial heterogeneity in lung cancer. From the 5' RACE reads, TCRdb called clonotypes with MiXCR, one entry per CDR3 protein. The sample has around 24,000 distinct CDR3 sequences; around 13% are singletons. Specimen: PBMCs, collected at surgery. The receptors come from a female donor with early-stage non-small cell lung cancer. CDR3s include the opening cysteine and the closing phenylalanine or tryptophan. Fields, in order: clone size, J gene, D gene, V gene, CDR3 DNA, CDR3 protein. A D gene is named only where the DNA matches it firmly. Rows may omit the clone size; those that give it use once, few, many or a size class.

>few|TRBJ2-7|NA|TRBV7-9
TGTGCCAGCAGCTTAGATGGCAAGGCCTACGAGCAGTACTTC
CASSLDGKAYEQYF
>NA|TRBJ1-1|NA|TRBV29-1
TGCAGCGCCAGAAGGGCGAACACTGAAGCTTTCTTT
CSARRANTEAFF
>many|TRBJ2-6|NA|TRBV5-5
TGTGCCAGCAGCTTGACTGGACTTCTCCGGGACGGGGCCAACGTCCTGACTTTC
CASSLTGLLRDGANVLTF
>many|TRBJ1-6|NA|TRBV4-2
TGTGCCAGCAGACCCGCAGGCGAGGTACCCCTCCACTTT
CASRPAGEVPLHF
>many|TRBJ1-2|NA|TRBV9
TGTGCCAGCAGCTCGAGTAGATCGGGGGCAGATGGCTACACCTTC
CASSSSRSGADGYTF
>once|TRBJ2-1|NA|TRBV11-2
TGTGCCAGCAGCTTTCGGGGACTTCCAACAAATGAGCAGTTCTTC
CASSFRGLPTNEQFF
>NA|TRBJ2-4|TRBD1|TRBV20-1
TGCAGTGCTAGAGGCGTGACAGGGGGAAGGGACATTCAGTACTTC
CSARGVTGGRDIQYF
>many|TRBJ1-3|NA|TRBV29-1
TGCAGCGTTGACCAGGACAACTCTGGAAACACCATATATTTT
CSVDQDNSGNTIYF
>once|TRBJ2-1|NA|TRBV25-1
TGTGCCAGCAGTGACCCACGGAGGAACTCCAGGAATGAGCAGTTCTTC
CASSDPRRNSRNEQFF
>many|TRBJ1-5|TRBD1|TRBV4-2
TGTGCCAGCAGCCAAGTTTGGACAGGGGGAGGCAATCAGCCCCAGCATTTT
CASSQVWTGGGNQPQHF
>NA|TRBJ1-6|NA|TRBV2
TGTGCCAGCAGAGAATGGACGGTTGATTCACCCCTCCACTTT
CASREWTVDSPLHF
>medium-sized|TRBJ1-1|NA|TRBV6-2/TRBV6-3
TGTGCCAGCAGCCGGACAGAGAACACTGAAGCTTTCTTT
CASSRTENTEAFF
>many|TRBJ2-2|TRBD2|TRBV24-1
TGTGCCAGCGGGAGCACCGGGGAGCTGTTTTTT
CASGSTGELFF
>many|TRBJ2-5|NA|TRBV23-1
TGCGCCAGCGAGGGCGTGAATCAAGAGACCCAGTACTTC
CASEGVNQETQYF
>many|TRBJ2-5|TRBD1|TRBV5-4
TGTGCCAGCTCTCAGGGGGTTTACCAAGAGACCCAGTACTTC
CASSQGVYQETQYF
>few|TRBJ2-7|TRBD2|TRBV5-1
TGCGCCAGCAGCTTGGCCTCCGTGGGAGGGAGCAAATACGAGCAGTACTTC
CASSLASVGGSKYEQYF
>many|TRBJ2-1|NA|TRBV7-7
TGTGCTAGCAGCTTAGACGGGGGGCTGGGCAATGAGCAGTTCTTC
CASSLDGGLGNEQFF
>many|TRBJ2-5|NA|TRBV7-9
TGTGCCAGCAGCTTAGAGGCAGGGGTAGCGGAGACCCAGTACTTC
CASSLEAGVAETQYF
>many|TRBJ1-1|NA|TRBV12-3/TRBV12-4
TGTGCCAGCAGTTTATGGGGGATGAACACTGAAGCTTTCTTT
CASSLWGMNTEAFF
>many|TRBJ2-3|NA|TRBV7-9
TGTGCCAGCAGGATGAGTCCCAATACGCAGTATTTT
CASRMSPNTQYF
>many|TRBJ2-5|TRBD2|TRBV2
TGTGCCAGCAGTGTAGCGGGGGGGCAAGAGACCCAGTACTTC
CASSVAGGQETQYF
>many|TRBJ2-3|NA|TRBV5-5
TGTGCCAGCAGCTCTCGCCCCGTCACAGATACGCAGTATTTT
CASSSRPVTDTQYF
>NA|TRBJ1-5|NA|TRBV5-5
TGTGCCAGCAGATTAGGGGGAAATCAAGTCTTGCCCCAGCATTTT
CASRLGGNQVLPQHF
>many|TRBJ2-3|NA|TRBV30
TGTGCCTGGAGTACCGGCGGCGCAGATACGCAGTATTTT
CAWSTGGADTQYF
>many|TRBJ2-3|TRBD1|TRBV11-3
TGTGCCAGCAGCGAGGGGGCCTCCACAGATACGCAGTATTTT
CASSEGASTDTQYF
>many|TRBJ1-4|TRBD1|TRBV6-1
TGTGCCAGCAGGTTCGGGACAGGGTCCGAAAAACTGTTTTTT
CASRFGTGSEKLFF
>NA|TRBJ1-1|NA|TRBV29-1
TGCAGCGTTGGATGGACGGACGGGAACACTGAAGCTTTCTTT
CSVGWTDGNTEAFF
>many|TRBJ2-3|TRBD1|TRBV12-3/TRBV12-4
TGTGCCAGCAGGAAGGGGGCAGCAACAGATACGCAGTATTTT
CASRKGAATDTQYF
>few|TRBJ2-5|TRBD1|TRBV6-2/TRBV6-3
TGTGCCAGCAGTTACTCACTCCAGGACAGGCCGCCTCTGTTC
CASSYSLQDRPPLF
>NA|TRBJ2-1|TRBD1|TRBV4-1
TGCGCCAGCAGCCAAATACTCCTGTCCGGGACAGGGGTACATGAGCAGTTCTTC
CASSQILLSGTGVHEQFF
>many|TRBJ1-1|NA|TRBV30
TGTGCCTGGAGCCGTAACGGGGGAATCACTGAAGCTTTCTTT
CAWSRNGGITEAFF
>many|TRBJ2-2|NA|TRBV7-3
TGTGCCAGCAGGCCAAACACCGGGGAGCTGTTTTTT
CASRPNTGELFF
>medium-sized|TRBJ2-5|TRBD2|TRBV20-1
TGCAGCAATCACGGGGGGTCGTACCAAGAGACCCAGTACTTC
CSNHGGSYQETQYF
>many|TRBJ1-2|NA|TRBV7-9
TGTGCCAGCAGCCTCAGCTATGGCTACACCTTC
CASSLSYGYTF
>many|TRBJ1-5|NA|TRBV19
TGTGCCAGTTCAGGGGCGGTGTCCAATCAGCCCCAGCATTTT
CASSGAVSNQPQHF
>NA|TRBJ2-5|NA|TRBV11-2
TGTGCCAGCAGCTTCGGCAGCGGAGAGACCCAGTACTTC
CASSFGSGETQYF
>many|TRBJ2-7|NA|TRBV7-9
TGTGCCAGCAGCTTAGTCGGCGGAACTACGCTTCACTACGAGCAGTACTTC
CASSLVGGTTLHYEQYF
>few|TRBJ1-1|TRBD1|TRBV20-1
TGCAGTGCTGGACAGGGGATCGTGAACACTGAAGCTTTCTTT
CSAGQGIVNTEAFF
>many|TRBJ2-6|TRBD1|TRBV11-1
TGTGCCAGCAGCTTACCCAGGACAGGGGGCTCTGGGGCCAACGTCCTGACTTTC
CASSLPRTGGSGANVLTF
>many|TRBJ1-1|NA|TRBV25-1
TGTGCCAGCAGTGTTGTTGGGAACACTGAAGCTTTCTTT
CASSVVGNTEAFF
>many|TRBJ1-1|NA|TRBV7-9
TGTGCCAGCAGCTCGAGCTTGAACACTGAAGCTTTCTTT
CASSSSLNTEAFF
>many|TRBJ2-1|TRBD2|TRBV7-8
TGTGCCAGCAGCTTAGCGGGGACTAGCGCCCACTTGTTCTTC
CASSLAGTSAHLFF
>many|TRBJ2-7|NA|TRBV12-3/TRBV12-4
TGTGCCAGCAGCCCGATTGGGGATTCCTACGAGCAGTACTTC
CASSPIGDSYEQYF
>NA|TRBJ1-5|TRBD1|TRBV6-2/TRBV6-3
TGTGCCACCTCCGACAGGGACAATCAGCCCCAGCATTTT
CATSDRDNQPQHF
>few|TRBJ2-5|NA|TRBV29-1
TGCAGCGTTGGTTCGGGCGGCCAAGAGACCCAGTACTTC
CSVGSGGQETQYF